Shown below are 8 T cell receptor beta chains from a single sample sequenced in a study of regulatory T cells in long-lasting Graves disease. Documented time point: newly diagnosed GD, antithyroid drugs for less than 3 months. The TCR library used RNA extracted from PBMCs. Both iRepertoire HTBI primers and Arm-PCR of CDR3 regions were used to build the TCR beta libraries. MiXCR, applied by TCRdb to the multiplex PCR reads, yields one record per CDR3 protein. Altogether roughly 560,000 distinct CDR3 sequences are present, about 11% being singletons, with the ten largest covering 8.9%. Another study also made use of these data, one on T cells in Graves' hyperthyroidism and ophthalmopathy.

The input for sequencing was peripheral blood mononuclear cells (PBMCs), taken at new diagnosis, from a patient treated with antithyroid drugs. The source is a woman aged 25 to 39 with Graves disease.

Points on this clonotype: At one end the junction does not follow the germline gene, possibly because of a read error. The genes are TRBV7-2 and TRBJ2-7; 7 nucleotides agree with TRBD1. The CDR3 covers 13 residues. Germline CDR1 and CDR2: SGHTA and FQGNSA. The CDR3: CASSPGGLQGWGF. The DNA of the CDR3 is TGTGCCAGCAGCCCAGGGGGTCTACAGGGTTGGGGGTTC.

The chain uses TRBV20-1 and TRBJ2-7; no clear D. Germline V gives CDR1 DFQATT, CDR2 SNEGSKA (reference sequence). The CDR3 contains 14 residues. Trimming removed 3 bases at V and 3 bases at J, with 15 bases between. DNA of the CDR3: TGCAGTGCTAGGATGACTGGCGGCGTCTACGAGCAGTACTTC. It yields the protein CSARMTGGVYEQYF.

This clonotype showed up many times. The junction does not match germline at one end; this may be a read error. This chain uses TRBV2 with TRBJ2-3; D perhaps matches TRBD1 (6 bases). Germline-derived CDR1 and CDR2 are SNHLY and FYNNEI. This CDR3 region has 16 residues. The CDR3 DNA follows: TGTGCCAGCAGTACGACAGGCCTCTTTTCCACAGATACGCAGTGTTTT. As protein: CASSTTGLFSTDTQCF.

The table lists this clonotype with many counts. This chain uses TRBV6-1 with TRBJ2-5, with D hard to call. The CDR3 sequence is 14 residues long. V lost 2 bases and J 5 bases, leaving 12 bases between the germline ends. Germline values: CDR1 MNHNS, CDR2 SASEGT. CDR3 amino acids: CASSERWDWETQYF. In DNA, the CDR3 is TGTGCCAGCAGTGAACGTTGGGATTGGGAGACCCAGTACTTC.

This clonotype was detected ten times or more. V gene TRBV6-2 or TRBV6-3 combines with J gene TRBJ1-5; a weak D match, TRBD1 (6 bases). Germline-derived CDR1 and CDR2 are MNHEY and SVGEGT. Deletions cut 7 bases from V and 3 bases from J, with 13 bases between. This CDR3 comprises 14 residues. The DNA of the CDR3 is TGTGCCAGCACCCCCCCAGGGGTCAATCAGCCCCAGCATTTT. Translated, it gives CASTPPGVNQPQHF.

The rearrangement uses TRBV6-2 or TRBV6-3 and TRBJ2-1; D is possibly TRBD2 (6 bases). The CDR3 covers 13 residues. Trimming pared 7 bases from V and 9 bases from J, leaving 16 bases between. CDR1 is MNHEY and CDR2 is SVGEGT in the germline V gene. The CDR3 sequence is CASTRLVSAEQFF. As DNA, the CDR3 is TGTGCCAGCACGCGACTAGTCAGCGCTGAGCAGTTCTTC.

This clonotype was observed a handful of times. The chain joins TRBV7-9 to TRBJ2-5; 7 bases are shared with TRBD2. TRBJ2-1 explains the end of the DNA better; the J call may be wrong. The germline CDR1 and CDR2 sequences are SEHNR and FQNEAQ (reference sequence). CDR3 length: 16 amino acids. CDR3 nucleotide sequence: TGTGCCAGCAGCGGAGGTGGGGGAGGGCCCCTCGATGAGCAGTTCTTC. This sequence encodes CASSGGGGGPLDEQFF.

This clonotype was recorded many times. This chain uses TRBV28 with TRBJ2-7; D remains ambiguous. V was pared by 3 bases and J by 0 bases, with 9 bases between. The CDR3 has 14 amino acids. Germline V gene lookup returns CDR1 MDHEN and CDR2 SYDVKM. CDR3 in amino acids: CASSFVSSSYEQYF. CDR3 nucleotide sequence: TGTGCCAGCAGTTTTGTCTCCAGCTCCTACGAGCAGTACTTC. The whole variable domain, filled in from reference TRBV28 and TRBJ2-7, reads DVKVTQSSRYLVKRTGEKVFLECVQDMDHENMFWYRQDPGLGLRLIYFSYDVKMKEKGDIPEGYSVSREKKERFSLILESASTNQTSMYLCASSFVSSSYEQYFGPGTRLTVT.